These 21 T cell receptor beta chains were all obtained from the same sample, sequenced in a study of T cell responses to AZD1222 COVID-19 vaccine. Data came from immunoSEQ multiplex PCR; TCRdb stores just in-frame clones and leaves some out. Seen here are 150,000 to 200,000 clones, approximately 90% observed once, and the top ten hold less than 4.5%. The sequenced sample was peripheral blood, obtained on day 0 of MenACWY control vaccination. These receptors came from an adult in good health.

The V and J genes are TRBV19 and TRBJ1-2; TRBD1 matches at 8 bases. This CDR3 region has 13 residues. Germline CDR1 and CDR2: LNHDA and SQIVND (reference sequence). The J segment lost 7 bases and the V segment lost 5 bases, leaving 6 bases of the junction unmatched. The CDR3 loop is CASSDRGRRGYTF. The CDR3 bases are TGTGCCAGTAGTGACAGGGGCCGACGTGGCTACACCTTC.

The chain recombines TRBV29-1 with TRBJ1-1, with D possibly being TRBD1 (5 bases). CDR3 size: 14 residues. Germline lookup yields CDR1 SQVTM and CDR2 ANQGSEA. Trimming stripped 2 bases from V and 6 bases from J, with 16 bases between. In DNA, the CDR3 is TGCAGCGTTGAACCTGGAGGCAGGGTCGCTGAAGCTTTCTTT. It encodes CSVEPGGRVAEAFF.

J is TRBJ2-5 and V is TRBV11-2; 10 nucleotides line up with TRBD2. This CDR3 is built from 18 residues. The germline V gene has CDR1 SGHAT and CDR2 FQNNGV. V lost 0 bases, J lost 5 bases, and 12 bases stayed unmatched. CDR3 region: CASSLDQRLAGKAETQYF. CDR3 DNA: TGTGCCAGCAGCTTAGATCAGCGACTAGCGGGCAAAGCGGAGACCCAGTACTTC.

The chain has TRBV9 and TRBJ1-5, with no clear D. This CDR3 region has 15 residues. Trimming took off 4 bases at V and 4 bases at J, with 15 bases between the two ends. Germline-derived CDR1 and CDR2 are SGDLS and YYNGEE. The CDR3 DNA follows: TGTGCCAGCAGCCCCGAGGGTAGCGATAATCAGCCCCAGCATTTT. It encodes CASSPEGSDNQPQHF.

This sequence joins TRBV18 and TRBJ2-3; the D is unclear. V was shortened by 3 bases and J by 6 bases, with 10 bases between the two germline ends. The CDR3 is 13 amino acids. CDR1 is KGHSH, CDR2 LQKENI, per germline. The CDR3 DNA follows: TGTGCCAGCTCACCCGGAGACCGGGATACGCAGTATTTT. It specifies CASSPGDRDTQYF.

The chain is built from TRBV6-2 or TRBV6-3 and TRBJ1-1; 9 positions match TRBD1. The CDR3 runs to 15 residues. From germline, CDR1 is MNHEY and CDR2 SVGEGT. With 5 bases clipped from V and 3 bases from J, the junction kept 7 bases outside the gene matches. The CDR3 protein is CASSLLRTGDTEAFF. In nucleotides, the CDR3 is TGTGCCAGCAGTCTTCTACGGACAGGGGACACTGAAGCTTTCTTT.

The rearrangement uses TRBV1 and TRBJ2-3; TRBD1, the D gene given by the table, was not confirmed from the DNA. TRBV1 is noted as a pseudogene. The CDR3 totals 16 residues. The CDR3 bases are TGCACCAGCAGCCACCCCATAGGGGGCCCCACAGATACGCAGTATTTT. Translating gives CTSSHPIGGPTDTQYF.

The CDR3 nucleotides read TGTGCCAGCAGTGGACCGGGACAGGGTTATTCACCCCTCCACTTT. Its translation is CASSGPGQGYSPLHF. V and J are TRBV25-1 and TRBJ1-6; 9 positions agree with TRBD1. Germline V gives CDR1 MGHDK, CDR2 SYGVNS. CDR3 length equals 15 residues. V trimming: 4 bases; J trimming: 8 bases; junction bases outside the gene matches: 6.

This chain joins TRBV18 and TRBJ1-2, with D perhaps TRBD1 (5 bases). V was cut by 3 bases and J by 7 bases, with 15 bases left in between. The germline V gene has CDR1 KGHSH and CDR2 LQKENI. This CDR3 spans 14 amino acids. CDR3 amino acids: CASSPGQGSVGYTF. DNA of the CDR3: TGTGCCAGCTCACCGGGTCAGGGCTCGGTTGGCTACACCTTC.

The chain has TRBV7-9 and TRBJ2-1; D gene unclear. The germline V gene encodes CDR1 SEHNR and CDR2 FQNEAQ (reference sequence). The CDR3 totals 13 residues. The germline V and J ends were trimmed by 5 bases and 8 bases, with 13 bases remaining between them. The CDR3 DNA follows: TGTGCCAGCAGCAGTCTGTGGATCGATGAGCAGTTCTTC. It codes for CASSSLWIDEQFF. The full variable domain, in which reference TRBV7-9 and TRBJ2-1 provide the parts outside the CDR3, is DTGVSQNPRHKITKRGQNVTFRCDPISEHNRLYWYRQTLGQGPEFLTYFQNEAQLEKSRLLSDRFSAERPKGSFSTLEIQRTEQGDSAMYLCASSSLWIDEQFFGPGTRLTVL.

CDR3 DNA sequence: TGTGCCAGCAGCGGCCTCGGGGCGGGAGCCTACGAGCAGTACTTC. The encoded protein is CASSGLGAGAYEQYF. V usage is TRBV9 and J usage is TRBJ2-7, with 7 bases that match TRBD2. The CDR3 consists of 15 residues. Germline assignment: CDR1 SGDLS and CDR2 YYNGEE. With V trimmed by 3 bases and J by 2 bases, 8 bases remained unmatched.

The chain recombines TRBV11-2 with TRBJ1-6, with 7 bases fitting TRBD1. Germline-derived CDR1 and CDR2 are SGHAT and FQNNGV. V was pared by 5 bases and J by 7 bases, with 5 bases of the junction left unmatched. This CDR3 has 14 amino acids. The CDR3 DNA reads as TGTGCCAGCAGCCTCGTGACAGGGAATTCACCCCTCCACTTT. This encodes CASSLVTGNSPLHF.

J is TRBJ2-3 and V is TRBV9; 9 nucleotides line up with TRBD1. The germline gives CDR1 SGDLS, CDR2 YYNGEE. CDR3 length: 17 residues. Trimming cost V 10 bases and J 2 bases; bases outside gene matches: 17. CDR3 bases: TGTGCCTCGAGGGGGACGGCGGGACAGGGTTCCACAGATACGCAGTATTTT. Amino acids: CASRGTAGQGSTDTQYF.

The genes are TRBV11-3 and TRBJ2-2, with unresolved D. Germline lookup yields CDR1 SGHNT and CDR2 YENEEA. The CDR3 extends over 14 amino acids. The V gene lost 5 bases and the J gene lost 2 bases, with 9 bases spanning the gap. The CDR3 is CASSLDPNTGELFF. The DNA for the CDR3 is TGTGCCAGCAGCCTCGATCCTAACACCGGGGAGCTGTTTTTT.

This clone showed up just once. The chain carries TRBV7-8 and TRBJ2-5; D ambiguous. The V gene's germline CDR1 is SGHVS and CDR2 FQNEAQ. V lost 5 bases to trimming and J lost 5 bases, with 9 bases between them. The CDR3 is 12 amino acids. The CDR3 protein is CASSQPKETQYF. The CDR3 DNA follows: TGTGCCAGCAGCCAACCTAAGGAGACCCAGTACTTC.

The genes are TRBV19 and TRBJ1-2; possible D gene TRBD1, 5 bases. CDR3 size: 15 residues. Germline V lookup: CDR1 LNHDA, CDR2 SQIVND (reference sequence). V was trimmed by 5 bases and J by 5 bases, leaving 18 bases between them. The CDR3 loop reads CASSPLHLGAYGYTF. Here the CDR3 DNA reads TGTGCCAGTAGTCCCCTCCATCTCGGGGCTTATGGCTACACCTTC.

The J gene is TRBJ1-5, the V gene TRBV18, with D unresolved. Germline V CDR1 and CDR2: KGHSH, LQKENI. The CDR3 runs 12 residues. V lost 0 bases and J 4 bases, leaving 1 base between the germline ends. CDR3 nucleotides: TGTGCCAGCTCACCACCGAATCAGCCCCAGCATTTT. This gives the protein CASSPPNQPQHF.

The chain combines TRBV21-1 with TRBJ1-2; the table names TRBD1, a call not compared with the DNA. TRBV21-1 is a listed pseudogene. This CDR3 is 13 amino acids long. The CDR3 is CATHQQGNYGYTF. In nucleotides, the CDR3 is TGTGCCACCCACCAGCAGGGTAACTATGGCTACACCTTC.

The chain carries TRBV2 and TRBJ1-1; a weak D match, TRBD1 (5 bases). V lost 11 bases to trimming and J lost 1 base, with 14 bases between them. The CDR3 loop spans 13 amino acids. The V gene's germline CDR1 is SNHLY and CDR2 FYNNEI. The CDR3 is CADDSRSNTEAFF. Written as DNA, the CDR3 is TGTGCCGATGACAGTCGATCGAACACTGAAGCTTTCTTT.

The chain recombines TRBV28 with TRBJ1-1; 7 bases match TRBD1. The CDR3 length is 13 residues. J lost 1 base, V lost 6 bases, and 2 bases had no gene match. Germline-derived CDR1 and CDR2 are MDHEN and SYDVKM. The CDR3 is CASRGQWNTEAFF. The CDR3 DNA follows: TGTGCCAGCAGGGGACAGTGGAACACTGAAGCTTTCTTT.

In DNA form, the CDR3 reads TGTGCCAGCACCCGCGACATCGACAATGAGCAGTTCTTC. Translated: CASTRDIDNEQFF. The genes are TRBV28 and TRBJ2-1, with D uncertain. Germline V lookup: CDR1 MDHEN, CDR2 SYDVKM. The CDR3 length is 13 residues. The V end lost 7 bases, the J end lost 5 bases, and 12 bases lay between the germline ends.